Listed here are 16 T cell receptor beta chains from one sample, sequenced in a study of blood T cell dynamics during melanoma immunotherapy. Using immunoSEQ multiplex PCR, the repertoire was profiled, and TCRdb retains in-frame clones only, with some absent. Here the sample spans about 12,000 clones, approximately 90% being singletons. Time point denoted: week 3, after first cycle of checkpoint inhibitor. The specimen was blood, collected from a patient treated with checkpoint blockade. Receptor source: a human donor with melanoma.

This clone appeared once. The chain recombines TRBV7-3 with TRBJ1-1, with D hard to call. With 1 base removed from V and 5 bases from J, the gap between germline ends came to 11 bases. In germline, CDR1 is SGHTA, CDR2 FQGTGA. The CDR3 consists of 14 residues. In nucleotides, the CDR3 is TGTGCCAGCAGCTTAAGTCAGGATCGGACTGAAGCTTTCTTT. The encoded protein is CASSLSQDRTEAFF.

This clone has more than one count but fewer than ten. The chain links TRBV5-1 to TRBJ1-5; the D is unclear. V gave up 0 bases and J gave up 1 base, with 8 bases separating them. The CDR3 has 15 residues. Germline V lookup: CDR1 SGHRS, CDR2 YFSETQ. In DNA, the CDR3 is TGCGCCAGCAGCTTGGCCCCCAGCAGCAATCAGCCCCAGCATTTT. Its protein is CASSLAPSSNQPQHF.

This chain joins TRBV6-6 and TRBJ1-5, with unresolved D. The length of the CDR3 is 14 residues. V lost 2 bases to trimming and J lost 7 bases, with 12 bases between them. The germline gives CDR1 MNHNY, CDR2 SVGAGI (reference sequence). CDR3 loop: CASSYDTRKQPQHF. The CDR3 DNA reads TGTGCCAGCAGTTACGACACAAGGAAGCAGCCCCAGCATTTT.

The chain's CDR3 is CASSSQGSQPQHF. CDR3 DNA: TGTGCCAGCAGCTCACAGGGGAGTCAGCCCCAGCATTTT. The chain uses TRBV11-2 and TRBJ1-5; 7 nucleotides agree with TRBD1. Germline CDR1 is SGHAT and CDR2 is FQNNGV. This CDR3 contains 13 residues. Losses at the gene ends were 4 bases for V and 6 bases for J; bases not matched to a gene: 3.

This chain uses TRBV7-6 with TRBJ1-5; D unclear. This CDR3 contains 14 residues. Trimming left V 4 bases short and J 5 bases short, with 12 bases between. The germline gives CDR1 SGHVS, CDR2 FNYEAQ. The CDR3 sequence is CASSSRVGDQPQHF. The CDR3 DNA is TGTGCCAGCAGCTCCCGGGTTGGGGATCAGCCCCAGCATTTT.

The chain is built from TRBV4-1 and TRBJ2-5; either TRBD1 or TRBD2 may supply D (5 bases each). Gene TRBJ2-7 matches the end of the DNA better, so the J call may be wrong. The CDR3 extends over 13 amino acids. Germline loops: CDR1 MGHRA, CDR2 YSYEKL. CDR3 nucleotides: TGCGCCAGCAGCCCGGGACCGACCTACGAGCAGTACTTC. This codes for CASSPGPTYEQYF.

This clone has just a few counts. This CDR3 reads CSVYTASNQPQHF. The CDR3 bases are TGCAGCGTTTACACGGCTAGCAATCAGCCCCAGCATTTT. The genes are TRBV29-1 and TRBJ1-5; the D is unclear. Germline V CDR1 and CDR2: SQVTM, ANQGSEA. The V end was cut by 5 bases, the J end by 0 bases, with 8 bases between. CDR3 length: 13 residues.

J is TRBJ1-1 and V is TRBV7-2; a weak D match, TRBD1 (5 bases). The V and J ends lost 3 bases and 3 bases respectively, with 11 bases between them. CDR3 length: 14 residues. Per the germline V gene, CDR1 is SGHTA and CDR2 is FQGNSA. This chain's CDR3 is CASSLDQGYTEAFF. CDR3 nucleotide sequence: TGTGCCAGCAGCTTGGACCAGGGCTACACTGAAGCTTTCTTT.

The rearrangement uses TRBV19 and TRBJ2-7; 9 bases map to TRBD1. The CDR3 runs to 15 residues. Losses at the gene ends were 3 bases for V and 2 bases for J; bases not matched to a gene: 5. The germline CDR1 and CDR2 sequences are LNHDA and SQIVND (reference sequence). The CDR3 reads CASSMGTGLPYEQYF. The CDR3 DNA follows: TGTGCCAGTAGTATGGGGACAGGGCTCCCCTACGAGCAGTACTTC.

The chain couples TRBV2 to TRBJ2-3; D is unresolved. Trimming removed 6 bases at V and 8 bases at J, with 12 bases between. Germline CDR1 SNHLY, CDR2 FYNNEI. This CDR3 contains 12 residues. The chain's CDR3 is CASRLVPGTQYF. The DNA of the CDR3 is TGTGCCAGCAGACTGGTCCCGGGTACGCAGTATTTT.

V and J are TRBV14 and TRBJ1-2; D remains ambiguous. Per the germline V gene, CDR1 is SGHDN and CDR2 is FVKESK. Trimming took off 0 bases at V and 5 bases at J, with 7 bases between the two ends. The CDR3 has 13 residues. The CDR3 region has the DNA TGTGCCAGCAGCCAAGAAAGGAGATATGGCTACACCTTC. Amino acids: CASSQERRYGYTF.

CDR3 residues: CASSPGTGKSYGYTF. The CDR3 DNA follows: TGTGCCAGCAGTCCCGGGACAGGGAAGTCCTATGGCTACACCTTC. This rearrangement joins TRBV28 to TRBJ1-2, with 9 bases fitting TRBD1. The CDR3 covers 15 residues. V gave up 5 bases and J gave up 4 bases; unmatched junction bases: 8. Germline lookup yields CDR1 MDHEN and CDR2 SYDVKM.

The chain joins TRBV9 to TRBJ2-7; the D is unclear. Germline V gene sequence: CDR1 SGDLS, CDR2 YYNGEE. This CDR3 is 16 amino acids long. Trimming removed 2 bases from V and 7 bases from J, with 22 bases in between. The CDR3, as DNA: TGTGCCAGCAGCGTGACCCCTGCCGGAGATCTTAGGGAGCAGTACTTC. Encoded protein: CASSVTPAGDLREQYF.

The chain links TRBV6-5 to TRBJ2-1; possibly TRBD1 for D (5 bases). The CDR3 spans 14 residues. The germline V gene has CDR1 MNHEY and CDR2 SVGAGI. V was trimmed by 2 bases and J by 9 bases, leaving 14 bases between them. For the CDR3, the DNA is TGTGCCAGCAGTTACGGTAGCTGGGGCGGTGAGCAGTTCTTC. Translation: CASSYGSWGGEQFF.

J is TRBJ1-2 and V is TRBV27; possibly TRBD1 for D (6 bases). This CDR3 contains 15 residues. Germline CDR1 and CDR2: MNHEY and SMNVEV (reference sequence). V lost 0 bases to trimming and J lost 6 bases, with 14 bases between them. CDR3 nucleotides: TGTGCCAGCAGTTTATCTTACCAGGGGACTAATGGCTACACCTTC. Its translation is CASSLSYQGTNGYTF.

The gene calls are TRBV7-9 and TRBJ2-3; 8 bases are a match to TRBD2. Germline loops: CDR1 SEHNR, CDR2 FQNEAQ (reference sequence). CDR3 length: 16 residues. Trimming removed 0 bases from V and 6 bases from J; junction bases left unmatched: 8. In DNA form, the CDR3 reads TGTGCCAGCAGCTTAGCGACTAGCGTCGAAAGGGATACGCAGTATTTT. Translation gives CASSLATSVERDTQYF.